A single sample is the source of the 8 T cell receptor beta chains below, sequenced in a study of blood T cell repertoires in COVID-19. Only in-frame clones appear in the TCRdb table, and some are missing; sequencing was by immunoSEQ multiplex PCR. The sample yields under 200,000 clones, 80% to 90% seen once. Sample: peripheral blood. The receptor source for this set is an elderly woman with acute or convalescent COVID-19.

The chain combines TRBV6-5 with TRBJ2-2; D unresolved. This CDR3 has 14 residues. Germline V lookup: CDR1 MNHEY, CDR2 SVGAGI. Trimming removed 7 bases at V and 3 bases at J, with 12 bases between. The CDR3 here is CASTRTPDTGELFF. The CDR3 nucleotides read TGTGCCAGCACCCGTACCCCAGACACCGGGGAGCTGTTTTTT.

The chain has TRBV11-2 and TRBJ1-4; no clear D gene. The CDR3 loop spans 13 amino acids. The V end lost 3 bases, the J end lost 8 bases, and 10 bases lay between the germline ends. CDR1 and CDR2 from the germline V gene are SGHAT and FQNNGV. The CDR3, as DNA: TGTGCCAGCAGCTTTCGCGGGGAGGAAAAACTGTTTTTT. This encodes CASSFRGEEKLFF.

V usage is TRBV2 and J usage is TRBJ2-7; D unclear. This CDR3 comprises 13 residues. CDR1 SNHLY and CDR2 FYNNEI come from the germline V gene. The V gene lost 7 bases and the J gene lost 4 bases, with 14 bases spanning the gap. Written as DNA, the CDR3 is TGTGCCAGCACCCCTTGGAGAGAGTACGAGCAGTACTTC. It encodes CASTPWREYEQYF.

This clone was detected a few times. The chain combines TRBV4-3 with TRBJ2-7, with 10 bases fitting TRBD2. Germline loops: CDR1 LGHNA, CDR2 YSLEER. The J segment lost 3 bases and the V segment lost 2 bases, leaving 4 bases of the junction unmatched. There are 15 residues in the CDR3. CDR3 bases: TGCGCCAGCAGCCAACAACTAGCGGGGCTCTACGAGCAGTACTTC. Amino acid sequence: CASSQQLAGLYEQYF.

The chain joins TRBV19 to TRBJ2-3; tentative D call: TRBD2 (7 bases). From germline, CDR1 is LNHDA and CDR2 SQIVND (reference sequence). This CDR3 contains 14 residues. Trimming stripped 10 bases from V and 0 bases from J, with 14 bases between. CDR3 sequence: CATTRGASTDTQYF. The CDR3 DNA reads TGTGCCACTACACGGGGGGCTAGCACAGATACGCAGTATTTT.

The CDR3 reads CASRLGDLGGENEKLFF. In DNA form, the CDR3 reads TGTGCAAGTCGCTTGGGGGATTTAGGGGGCGAAAATGAAAAACTGTTTTTT. The V call is TRBV12-2, the J call TRBJ1-4; the table's D gene call, TRBD1, was not cross checked with the DNA. TRBV12-2 is a known pseudogene. The CDR3 runs 17 residues.

CDR3 protein: CASSQQGFGYQPQHF. The CDR3 nucleotides are TGTGCCAGCAGTCAACAGGGTTTTGGTTATCAGCCCCAGCATTTT. The chain links TRBV2 to TRBJ1-5, with D possibly TRBD1 on 6 matching bases. V lost 5 bases to trimming and J lost 5 bases, with 16 bases between them. CDR1 is SNHLY, CDR2 FYNNEI, per germline. The length of the CDR3 is 15 residues. The whole variable domain, remainder taken from reference TRBV2 and TRBJ1-5, is EPEVTQTPSHQVTQMGQEVILRCVPISNHLYFYWYRQILGQKVEFLVSFYNNEISEKSEIFDDQFSVERPDGSNFTLKIRSTKLEDSAMYFCASSQQGFGYQPQHFGDGTRLSIL.

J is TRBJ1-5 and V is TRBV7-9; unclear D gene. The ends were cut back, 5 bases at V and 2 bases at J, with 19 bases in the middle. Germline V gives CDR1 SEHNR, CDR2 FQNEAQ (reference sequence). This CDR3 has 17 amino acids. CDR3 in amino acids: CASSPLFHSSGNQPQHF. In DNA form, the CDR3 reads TGTGCCAGCAGCCCCCTATTCCACTCGTCGGGCAATCAGCCCCAGCATTTT.